This T cell receptor (beta chain) was retrieved from a study of T cell responses to AZD1222 COVID-19 vaccine. General study points: Donors were largely white British and mainly female; clonal diversity was possibly underestimated.

This CDR3 has 19 residues. Germline trimming cut 3 bases from V and 5 bases from J; bases unmatched to any gene: 21. Per germline, CDR1 SGDLS and CDR2 YYNGEE. Method: immunoSEQ multiplex PCR; TCRdb's copy keeps in-frame clones and lacks some. This table holds about 150,000 clones, around 90% found once. About this clone itself: Its antigen is not identified.

The origin of this receptor is an adult in good health. The chain is built from TRBV9 and TRBJ1-1; TRBD1 matches at 8 bases. Sequencing was performed on peripheral blood, taken on day 0 of AZD1222 vaccination. The CDR3, as DNA: TGTGCCAGCAGCGCGGCCACGGGAGCAGGGGGCGGAGGGAGAACTGAAGCTTTCTTT. It specifies CASSAATGAGGGGRTEAFF. Full variable domain (rest looked up from reference TRBV9 and TRBJ1-1): DSGVTQTPKHLITATGQRVTLRCSPRSGDLSVYWYQQSLDQGLQFLIQYYNGEERAKGNILERFSAQQFPDLHSELNLSSLELGDSALYFCASSAATGAGGGGRTEAFFGQGTRLTVV.